These T cell receptor beta chains were read from a single sample in a study of blood T cell repertoires in COVID-19. Clones were sequenced by immunoSEQ multiplex PCR, and TCRdb holds only the in-frame ones, with some missing. The sample lists tens of thousands of clones; approximately 85% were seen once. Sequenced input: peripheral blood. Receptors originate from a human donor in a cohort sampled during active COVID-19. Both conserved end residues are part of each CDR3. D genes are given only for firm matches. Expanded clones get a size class; other rows say once, few or many, or leave the size out.

j_call clone_size d_call v_call cdr3_aa cdr3_nt
TRBJ2-1 NA TRBD2 TRBV2 CASSSTSGIDEQFF TGTGCCAGCAGTAGCACTAGCGGGATCGATGAGCAGTTCTTC
TRBJ2-2 NA NA TRBV19 CASSILRGGNTGELFF TGTGCCAGTAGTATCCTTCGGGGTGGGAACACCGGGGAGCTGTTTTTT
TRBJ2-3 NA TRBD1 TRBV7-2 CASSPQPQGRDTQYF TGTGCCAGCAGCCCCCAACCACAGGGGAGAGATACGCAGTATTTT
TRBJ2-7 NA TRBD2 TRBV18 CASSLASNGGADSYEQYF TGTGCCAGCTCACTAGCTTCCAACGGGGGGGCCGATTCCTACGAGCAGTACTTC
TRBJ2-1 NA NA TRBV30 CAWSPRNEQFF TGTGCCTGGAGTCCCAGAAATGAGCAGTTCTTC
TRBJ2-2 few TRBD1 TRBV11-2 CASSLARTGGAGELFF TGTGCCAGCAGCTTAGCCCGGACAGGGGGTGCCGGGGAGCTGTTTTTT
TRBJ2-1 NA NA TRBV7-8 CASSLIDEQFF TGTGCCAGCAGCTTAATCGATGAGCAGTTCTTC
TRBJ1-2 NA NA TRBV12-3/TRBV12-4 CASSLLGNYGYTF TGTGCCAGCAGTTTGCTCGGGAACTATGGCTACACCTTC
TRBJ1-4 once NA TRBV20-1 CSASIARGLDEKLFF TGCAGTGCTAGTATAGCCCGGGGATTGGATGAAAAACTGTTTTTT
TRBJ2-7 NA NA TRBV29-1 CSVVQAGAIYEQYF TGCAGCGTTGTTCAGGCGGGGGCGATCTACGAGCAGTACTTC
TRBJ1-1 NA NA TRBV2 CASSVWGAGNTEAFF TGTGCCAGCAGTGTATGGGGCGCCGGGAACACTGAAGCTTTCTTT
TRBJ2-3 NA NA TRBV5-4 CASSLDVGGSDTQYF TGTGCCAGCAGCTTGGATGTCGGGGGTTCAGATACGCAGTATTTT
TRBJ2-6 NA NA TRBV14 CASSQLSGANVLTF TGTGCCAGCAGCCAACTCTCTGGGGCCAACGTCCTGACTTTC
TRBJ2-1 NA NA TRBV7-9 CASSLVSGSYNEQFF TGTGCCAGCAGCTTAGTTAGCGGCTCCTACAATGAGCAGTTCTTC
TRBJ2-3 NA TRBD2 TRBV4-1 CASSQGLGAGRRDTQYF TGCGCCAGCAGCCAAGGACTAGGAGCGGGAAGGAGGGATACGCAGTATTTT
TRBJ2-3 NA NA TRBV11-2 CASSPYGGRNTQYF TGTGCCAGCAGCCCCTACGGGGGTCGGAATACGCAGTATTTT
TRBJ2-1 NA TRBD2 TRBV9 CASSVLGTTSSYNEQFF TGTGCCAGCAGCGTCCTAGGGACTACAAGCTCCTACAATGAGCAGTTCTTC
TRBJ1-6 once NA TRBV19 CASSGRTGSSYNSPLHF TGTGCCAGTAGTGGAAGAACAGGGAGCTCCTATAATTCACCCCTCCACTTT
TRBJ2-3 NA NA TRBV6-4 CASSADSADTQYF TGTGCCAGCAGTGCCGATTCGGCAGATACGCAGTATTTT
TRBJ1-4 NA TRBD1 TRBV12-5 CASGLGGLGNEKLFF TGTGCTAGTGGTTTAGGGGGCCTGGGAAATGAAAAACTGTTTTTT
TRBJ2-7 once TRBD2 TRBV6-6 CASSPPLAGGHPYEQYF TGTGCCAGCAGTCCCCCCCTAGCGGGGGGCCATCCCTACGAGCAGTACTTC
TRBJ2-1 NA NA TRBV7-8 CASSSPGLSSYNEQFF TGTGCCAGCAGCTCCCCAGGGCTTAGCTCCTACAATGAGCAGTTCTTC
TRBJ1-1 NA NA TRBV5-6 CASSWQMNTEAFF TGTGCCAGCAGCTGGCAGATGAACACTGAAGCTTTCTTT
TRBJ1-5 NA NA TRBV5-6 CASSSRTVDSNQPQHF TGTGCCAGCAGCTCACGAACAGTAGATAGCAATCAGCCCCAGCATTTT
TRBJ1-2 NA NA TRBV5-4 CASSTPRGPANYGYTF TGTGCCAGCAGCACTCCGCGCGGCCCAGCTAACTATGGCTACACCTTC
TRBJ2-7 NA NA TRBV11-2 CASSLDRESYEQYF TGTGCCAGCAGCTTAGACAGGGAATCCTACGAGCAGTACTTC
TRBJ1-5 NA TRBD1 TRBV9 CASSAGQGAEGQPQHF TGTGCCAGCAGCGCCGGACAGGGGGCTGAGGGTCAGCCCCAGCATTTT
TRBJ1-6 few NA TRBV2 CASRQAVLWPLPLHF TGTGCCAGCAGACAAGCGGTGCTTTGGCCCCTGCCCCTCCACTTT
TRBJ2-1 NA TRBD2 TRBV24-1 CATSDSVIGLAGGFGQFF TGTGCCACCAGTGATTCGGTGATTGGACTAGCGGGGGGTTTTGGGCAGTTCTTC
TRBJ2-2 few TRBD2 TRBV6-1 CASSGGGTSGDPGELFF TGTGCCAGCAGTGGAGGCGGGACTAGCGGGGATCCCGGGGAGCTGTTTTTT
TRBJ1-4 NA NA TRBV21-1 CASSPTQEAANNEKLFF TGTGCCAGCAGCCCGACCCAGGAGGCAGCAAATAATGAAAAACTGTTTTTT
TRBJ2-3 NA NA TRBV7-9 CASSPTGSDTQYF TGTGCCAGCAGCCCCACGGGGTCAGATACGCAGTATTTT
TRBJ1-4 NA TRBD1 TRBV7-2 CASSLQGAQGKLFF TGTGCCAGCAGCTTACAGGGGGCGCAGGGAAAACTGTTTTTT
TRBJ1-5 few NA TRBV3-1/TRBV3-2 CASSQVRGNSNQPQHF TGTGCCAGCAGCCAAGTAAGGGGAAATAGCAATCAGCCCCAGCATTTT
TRBJ2-7 NA TRBD1 TRBV15 CATSRNTGAAYEQYF TGTGCCACCAGCAGAAATACAGGGGCCGCCTACGAGCAGTACTTC
TRBJ2-5 NA NA TRBV11-1 CASSLSLASPETQYF TGTGCCAGCAGCTTATCCCTAGCCTCGCCGGAGACCCAGTACTTC
TRBJ2-3 NA NA TRBV29-1 CSVAPSGRPDTQYF TGCAGCGTTGCCCCAAGCGGTCGGCCAGATACGCAGTATTTT
TRBJ2-1 NA NA TRBV24-1 CATSDLPGRETSYNEQFF TGTGCCACCAGTGATTTGCCGGGGCGGGAAACCTCCTACAATGAGCAGTTCTTC
TRBJ2-3 few TRBD2 TRBV6-4 CASSDTSGGTDTQYF TGTGCCAGCAGTGACACTAGCGGAGGCACAGATACGCAGTATTTT
TRBJ2-5 NA TRBD2 TRBV10-2 CASSPPAGAQETQYF TGCGCCAGCAGTCCCCCAGCGGGGGCCCAAGAGACCCAGTACTTC
TRBJ2-4 once NA TRBV18 CASSTTRSGKNIQYF TGTGCCAGCTCGACGACCAGGTCTGGCAAAAACATTCAGTACTTC
TRBJ2-1 NA TRBD1 TRBV18 CASSRIGTGLNNEQFF TGTGCCAGCTCACGTATTGGGACAGGCCTTAACAATGAGCAGTTCTTC
TRBJ1-1 few NA TRBV2 CASQVGGEAFF TGTGCCAGCCAAGTAGGCGGGGAAGCTTTCTTT
TRBJ1-1 NA TRBD1 TRBV10-2 CASREMTGPNTEAFF TGCGCCAGCAGAGAAATGACAGGGCCGAACACTGAAGCTTTCTTT
TRBJ2-3 NA TRBD2 TRBV4-2 CASSLTGGLASDTQYF TGTGCCAGCAGCCTTACCGGAGGACTAGCGTCAGATACGCAGTATTTT
TRBJ2-1 NA TRBD2 TRBV18 CASSQGLADNEQFF TGTGCCAGCTCGCAAGGACTAGCGGACAATGAGCAGTTCTTC
TRBJ1-4 NA TRBD1 TRBV5-8 CASSLGDRAGEKLFF TGTGCCAGCAGCTTAGGGGACAGGGCTGGCGAAAAACTGTTTTTT
TRBJ1-3 NA NA TRBV20-1 CSASRGGSGNTIYF TGCAGTGCTAGTAGAGGGGGCTCTGGAAACACCATATATTTT
TRBJ1-1 NA TRBD1 TRBV7-2 CASSSGQDTEAFF TGTGCCAGCAGCTCAGGACAGGACACTGAAGCTTTCTTT
TRBJ1-2 NA TRBD1 TRBV2 CASSAGTGLSGYTF TGTGCCAGCAGTGCCGGGACAGGGTTGTCTGGCTACACCTTC
TRBJ1-6 NA NA TRBV4-1 CASSPTGRSPLHF TGCGCCAGCAGCCCTACGGGTCGGTCACCCCTCCACTTT
TRBJ2-6 NA TRBD1 TRBV2 CASSRTGSGANVLTF TGTGCCAGCAGTCGGACAGGGTCCGGGGCCAACGTCCTGACTTTC
TRBJ1-5 NA NA TRBV11-3 CATARRSTGPSSNQPQHF TGTGCCACCGCCCGGAGATCTACAGGGCCTTCTAGCAATCAGCCCCAGCATTTT
TRBJ2-7 NA TRBD1 TRBV5-4 CASSSPGQGRYEQYF TGTGCCAGCAGCTCCCCGGGACAGGGGAGGTACGAGCAGTACTTC